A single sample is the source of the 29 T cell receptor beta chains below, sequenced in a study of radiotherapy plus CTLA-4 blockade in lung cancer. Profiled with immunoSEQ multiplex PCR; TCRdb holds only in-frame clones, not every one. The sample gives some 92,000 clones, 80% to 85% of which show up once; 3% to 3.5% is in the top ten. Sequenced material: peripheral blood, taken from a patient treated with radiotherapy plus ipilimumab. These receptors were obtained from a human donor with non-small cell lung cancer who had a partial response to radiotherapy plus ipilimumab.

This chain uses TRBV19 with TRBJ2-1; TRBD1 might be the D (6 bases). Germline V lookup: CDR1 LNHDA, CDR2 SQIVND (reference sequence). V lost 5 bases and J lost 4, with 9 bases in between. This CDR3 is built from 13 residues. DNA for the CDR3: TGTGCCAGTAGTCGAGGGGGATACAATGAGCAGTTCTTC. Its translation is CASSRGGYNEQFF. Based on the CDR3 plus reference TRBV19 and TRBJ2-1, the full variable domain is DGGITQSPKYLFRKEGQNVTLSCEQNLNHDAMYWYRQDPGQGLRLIYYSQIVNDFQKGDIAEGYSVSREKKESFPLTVTSAQKNPTAFYLCASSRGGYNEQFFGPGTRLTVL.

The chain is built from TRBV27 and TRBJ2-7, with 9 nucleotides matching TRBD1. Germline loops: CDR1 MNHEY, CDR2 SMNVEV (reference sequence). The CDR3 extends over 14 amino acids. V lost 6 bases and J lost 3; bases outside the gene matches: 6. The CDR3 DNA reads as TGTGCCAGCAGACGAACGGGACAGGGCTACGAGCAGTACTTC. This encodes CASRRTGQGYEQYF.

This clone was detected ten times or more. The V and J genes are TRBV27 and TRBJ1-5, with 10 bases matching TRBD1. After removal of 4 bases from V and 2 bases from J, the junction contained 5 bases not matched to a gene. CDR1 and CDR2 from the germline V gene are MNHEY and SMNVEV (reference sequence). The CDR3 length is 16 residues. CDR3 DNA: TGTGCCAGCAGTTACTCCGGGACAGGGGGCAATCAGCCCCAGCATTTT. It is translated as CASSYSGTGGNQPQHF.

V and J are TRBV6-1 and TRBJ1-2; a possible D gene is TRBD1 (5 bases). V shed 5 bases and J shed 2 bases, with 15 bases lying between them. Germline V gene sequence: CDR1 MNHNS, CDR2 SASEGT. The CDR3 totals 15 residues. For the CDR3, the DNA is TGTGCCAGCAGTCCGGGACTTTCAACAAACTATGGCTACACCTTC. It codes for CASSPGLSTNYGYTF.

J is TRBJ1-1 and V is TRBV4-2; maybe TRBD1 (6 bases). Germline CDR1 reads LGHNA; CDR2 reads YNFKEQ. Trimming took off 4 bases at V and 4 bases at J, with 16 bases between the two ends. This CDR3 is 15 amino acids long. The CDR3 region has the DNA TGTGCCAGCAGCCCCGAACAGGGTCCCAGCACTGAAGCTTTCTTT. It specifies CASSPEQGPSTEAFF.

CDR3: CAWSVEGEQYF. CDR3 nucleotides: TGTGCCTGGAGTGTCGAGGGCGAGCAGTACTTC. V gene TRBV30 combines with J gene TRBJ2-7, with D perhaps TRBD2 (5 bases). The germline V gene has CDR1 GTSNPN and CDR2 SVGIG (reference sequence). This CDR3 region has 11 residues. The V end lost 0 bases, the J end lost 6 bases, and 6 bases lay between the germline ends.

The CDR3: CASSPMAVSNQPQHF. The CDR3 coding sequence is TGTGCCAGCAGCCCTATGGCGGTGAGCAATCAGCCCCAGCATTTT. The chain employs TRBV4-2 and TRBJ1-5; the D is unclear. This CDR3 is built from 15 residues. The germline gives CDR1 LGHNA, CDR2 YNFKEQ. V was pared by 4 bases and J by 1 base, with 11 bases between.

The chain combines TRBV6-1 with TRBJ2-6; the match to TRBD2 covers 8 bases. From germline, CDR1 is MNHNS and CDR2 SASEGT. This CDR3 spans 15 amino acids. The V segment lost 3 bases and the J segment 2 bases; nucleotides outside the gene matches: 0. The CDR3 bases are TGTGCCAGCAGTGACGGGAGGGCTGGGGCCAACGTCCTGACTTTC. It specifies CASSDGRAGANVLTF.

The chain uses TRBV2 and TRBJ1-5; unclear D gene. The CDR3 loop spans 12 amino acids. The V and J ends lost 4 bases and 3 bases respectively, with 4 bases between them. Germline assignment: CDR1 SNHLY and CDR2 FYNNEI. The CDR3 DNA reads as TGTGCCAGCAGTGGAGACAATCAGCCCCAGCATTTT. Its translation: CASSGDNQPQHF.

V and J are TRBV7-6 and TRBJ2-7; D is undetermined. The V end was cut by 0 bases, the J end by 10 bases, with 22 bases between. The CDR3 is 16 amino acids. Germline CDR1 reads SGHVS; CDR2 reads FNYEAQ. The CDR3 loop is CASSLAMDGQAPVQYF. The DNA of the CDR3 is TGTGCCAGCAGCTTAGCTATGGATGGGCAAGCCCCGGTCCAGTACTTC.

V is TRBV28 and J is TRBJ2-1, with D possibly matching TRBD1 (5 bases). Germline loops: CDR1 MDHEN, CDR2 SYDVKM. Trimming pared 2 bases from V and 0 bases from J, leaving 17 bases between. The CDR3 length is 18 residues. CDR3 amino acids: CASSLPPRGGPSYNEQFF. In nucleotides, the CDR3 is TGTGCCAGCAGTTTACCCCCAAGGGGCGGACCCTCCTACAATGAGCAGTTCTTC.

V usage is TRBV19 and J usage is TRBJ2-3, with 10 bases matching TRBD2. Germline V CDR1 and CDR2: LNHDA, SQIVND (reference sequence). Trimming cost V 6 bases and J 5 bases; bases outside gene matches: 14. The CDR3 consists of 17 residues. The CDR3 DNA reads TGTGCCAGTAGCCCCTTTGGGCTAGCGGGAGCAAAAGATACGCAGTATTTT. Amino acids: CASSPFGLAGAKDTQYF.

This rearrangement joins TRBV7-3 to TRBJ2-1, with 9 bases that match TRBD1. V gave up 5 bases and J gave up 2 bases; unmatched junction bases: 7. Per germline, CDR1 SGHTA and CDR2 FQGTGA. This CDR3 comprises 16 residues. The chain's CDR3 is CASSAQGAVPYNEQFF. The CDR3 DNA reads TGTGCCAGCAGCGCACAGGGGGCGGTCCCCTACAATGAGCAGTTCTTC.

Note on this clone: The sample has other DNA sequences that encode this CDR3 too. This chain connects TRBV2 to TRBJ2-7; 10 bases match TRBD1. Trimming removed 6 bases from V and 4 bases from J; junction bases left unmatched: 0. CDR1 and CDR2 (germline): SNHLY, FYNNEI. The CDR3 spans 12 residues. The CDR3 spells CASRDRGYEQYF. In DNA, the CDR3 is TGTGCCAGCAGGGACAGGGGGTACGAGCAGTACTTC.

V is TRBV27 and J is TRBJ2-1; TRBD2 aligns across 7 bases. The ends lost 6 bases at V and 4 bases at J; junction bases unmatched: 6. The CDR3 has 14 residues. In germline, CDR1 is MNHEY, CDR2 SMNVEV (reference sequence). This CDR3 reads CASSLSGYYNEQFF. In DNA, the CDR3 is TGTGCCAGCAGCCTTAGCGGGTATTACAATGAGCAGTTCTTC.

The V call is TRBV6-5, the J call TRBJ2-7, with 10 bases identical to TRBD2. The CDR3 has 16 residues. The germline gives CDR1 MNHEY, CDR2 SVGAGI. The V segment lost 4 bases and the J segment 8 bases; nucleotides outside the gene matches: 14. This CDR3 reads CASSFRMSGRAGKQYF. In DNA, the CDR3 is TGTGCCAGCAGTTTCCGAATGAGCGGGAGGGCGGGTAAGCAGTACTTC.

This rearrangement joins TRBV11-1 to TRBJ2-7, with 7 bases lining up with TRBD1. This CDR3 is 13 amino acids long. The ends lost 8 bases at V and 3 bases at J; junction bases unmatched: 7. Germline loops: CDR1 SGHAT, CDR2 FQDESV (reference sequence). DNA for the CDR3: TGTGCCAGCCGACAGGGCCCGTTCTACGAGCAGTACTTC. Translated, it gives CASRQGPFYEQYF.

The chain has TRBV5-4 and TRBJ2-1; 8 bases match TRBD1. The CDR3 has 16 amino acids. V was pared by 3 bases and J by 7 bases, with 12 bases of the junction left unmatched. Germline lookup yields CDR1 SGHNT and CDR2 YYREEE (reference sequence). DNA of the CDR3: TGTGCCAGCAGCTCGACCGCCAGGGGGCTAACGAATGAGCAGTTCTTC. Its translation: CASSSTARGLTNEQFF. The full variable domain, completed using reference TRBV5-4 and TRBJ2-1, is ETGVTQSPTHLIKTRGQQVTLRCSSQSGHNTVSWYQQALGQGPQFIFQYYREEENGRGNFPPRFSGLQFPNYSSELNVNALELDDSALYLCASSSTARGLTNEQFFGPGTRLTVL.

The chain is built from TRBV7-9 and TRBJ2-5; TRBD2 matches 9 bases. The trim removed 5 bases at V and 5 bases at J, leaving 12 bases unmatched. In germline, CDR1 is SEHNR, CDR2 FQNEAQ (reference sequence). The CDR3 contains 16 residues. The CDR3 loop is CASSVPGLASVETQYF. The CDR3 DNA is TGTGCCAGCAGCGTACCGGGACTAGCCTCCGTCGAGACCCAGTACTTC.

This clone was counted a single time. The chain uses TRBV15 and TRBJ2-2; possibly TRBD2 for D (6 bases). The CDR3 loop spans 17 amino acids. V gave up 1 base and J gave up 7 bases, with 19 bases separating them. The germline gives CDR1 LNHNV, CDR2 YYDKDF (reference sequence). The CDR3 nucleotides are TGTGCCACCAGCAGAGTATTGGGGCGGGGACGTCACGGGGAGCTGTTTTTT. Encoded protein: CATSRVLGRGRHGELFF. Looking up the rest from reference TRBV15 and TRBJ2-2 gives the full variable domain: DAMVIQNPRYQVTQFGKPVTLSCSQTLNHNVMYWYQQKSSQAPKLLFHYYDKDFNNEADTPDNFQSRRPNTSFCFLDIRSPGLGDTAMYLCATSRVLGRGRHGELFFGEGSRLTVL.

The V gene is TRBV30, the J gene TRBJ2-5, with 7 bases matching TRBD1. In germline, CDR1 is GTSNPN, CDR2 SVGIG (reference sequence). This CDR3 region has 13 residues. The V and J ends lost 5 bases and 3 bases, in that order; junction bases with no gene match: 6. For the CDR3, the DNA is TGTGCCTGGGAAGGGGACAGAAAAGAGACCCAGTACTTC. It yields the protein CAWEGDRKETQYF.

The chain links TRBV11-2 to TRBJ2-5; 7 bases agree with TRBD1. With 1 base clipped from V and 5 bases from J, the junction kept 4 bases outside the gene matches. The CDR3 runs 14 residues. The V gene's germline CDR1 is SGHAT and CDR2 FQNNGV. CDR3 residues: CASSLGRGSETQYF. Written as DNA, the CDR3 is TGTGCCAGCAGCTTAGGCAGGGGGTCGGAGACCCAGTACTTC.

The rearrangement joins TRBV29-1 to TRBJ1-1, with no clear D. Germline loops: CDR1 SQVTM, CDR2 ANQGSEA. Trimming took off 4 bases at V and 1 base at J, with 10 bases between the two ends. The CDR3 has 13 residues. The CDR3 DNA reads TGCAGCGTTGTCGGGGTGAGGAACACTGAAGCTTTCTTT. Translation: CSVVGVRNTEAFF.

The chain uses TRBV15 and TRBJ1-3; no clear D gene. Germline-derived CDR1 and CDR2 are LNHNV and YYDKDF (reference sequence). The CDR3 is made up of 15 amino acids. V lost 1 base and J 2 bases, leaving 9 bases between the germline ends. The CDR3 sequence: CATSRVQFPGNTIYF. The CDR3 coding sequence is TGTGCCACCAGCAGAGTGCAGTTTCCTGGAAACACCATATATTTT.

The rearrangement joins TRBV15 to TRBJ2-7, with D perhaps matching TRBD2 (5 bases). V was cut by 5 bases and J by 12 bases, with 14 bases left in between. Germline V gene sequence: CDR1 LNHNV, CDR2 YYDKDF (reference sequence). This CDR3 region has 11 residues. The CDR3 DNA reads TGTGCCACCAGCCGCCCGGGTGCGGGGTACTTC. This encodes CATSRPGAGYF.

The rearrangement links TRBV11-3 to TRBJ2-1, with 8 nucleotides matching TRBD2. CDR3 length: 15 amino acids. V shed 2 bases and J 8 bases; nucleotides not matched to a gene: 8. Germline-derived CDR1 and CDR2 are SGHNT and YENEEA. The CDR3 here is CASSLYPGRAYEQFF. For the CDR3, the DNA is TGTGCCAGCAGCTTATATCCCGGGAGGGCATATGAGCAGTTCTTC.

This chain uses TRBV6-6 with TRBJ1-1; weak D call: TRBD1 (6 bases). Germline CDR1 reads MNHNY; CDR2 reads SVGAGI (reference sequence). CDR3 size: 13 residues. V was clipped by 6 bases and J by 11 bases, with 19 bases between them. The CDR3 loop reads CASSPARGWGAFF. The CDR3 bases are TGTGCCAGCAGCCCGGCCAGGGGATGGGGGGCTTTCTTT.

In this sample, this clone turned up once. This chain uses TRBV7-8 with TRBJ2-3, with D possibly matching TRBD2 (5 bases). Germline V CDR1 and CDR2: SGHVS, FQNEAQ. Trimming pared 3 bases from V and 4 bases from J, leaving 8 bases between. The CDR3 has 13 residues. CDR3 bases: TGTGCCAGCAGCTTGGGAGCGCCAGATACGCAGTATTTT. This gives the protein CASSLGAPDTQYF.

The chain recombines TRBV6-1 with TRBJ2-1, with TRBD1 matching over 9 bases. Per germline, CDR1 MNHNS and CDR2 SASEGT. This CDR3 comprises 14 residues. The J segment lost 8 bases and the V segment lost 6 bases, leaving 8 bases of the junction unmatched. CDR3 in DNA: TGTGCCAGCAGGTTACAGGGGGCGCGTCATGAGCAGTTCTTC. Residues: CASRLQGARHEQFF.